The TCR beta chain under discussion was sequenced for a study of cytomegalovirus exposure and HLA in healthy donors. Study-wide background: The same platform was used for the roughly 110 validation repertoires as for the 650 to 700 first-cohort repertoires, as reported in a later analysis. Study-wide findings and caveats: A list of more than 150 TCR beta chains associated with cytomegalovirus was given.

Among the 120 subjects of the validation cohort, separate from the approximately 670-subject first cohort, were the donors. Profiled with immunoSEQ multiplex PCR; TCRdb holds only in-frame clones, not every one. The sample lists 120,000 to 150,000 clones; more than 75% were seen once. Comment on this clone: Its antigen is unidentified.

V lost 0 bases, J lost 6 bases, and 7 bases stayed unmatched. CDR1 SGHNT and CDR2 YYREEE come from the germline V gene (reference sequence). There are 15 residues in the CDR3. V is TRBV5-4 and J is TRBJ2-5, with TRBD2 matching 8 bases. This sequence was found in a man aged 18 to 30 in good health and CMV-seropositive. The specimen was PBMCs. CDR3 sequence reads: CASSLDSGRVKTQYF. The CDR3 coding sequence is TGTGCCAGCAGCTTGGACAGCGGGAGAGTCAAGACCCAGTACTTC. Looking up the rest from reference TRBV5-4 and TRBJ2-5 gives the full variable domain: ETGVTQSPTHLIKTRGQQVTLRCSSQSGHNTVSWYQQALGQGPQFIFQYYREEENGRGNFPPRFSGLQFPNYSSELNVNALELDDSALYLCASSLDSGRVKTQYFGPGTRLLVL.